A selection of T cell receptor beta chains follows, all from one sample in a study of OX40 agonist ivuxolimab in advanced cancers. The protocol was immunoSEQ multiplex PCR, while the TCRdb copy is restricted to in-frame clones and leaves out a portion. The sample contains about 48,000 clones, around 85% of which appear only once. The specimen was CD4+ or CD8+ T cells sorted from blood, collected in a trial of the OX40 agonist ivuxolimab. These TCRs come from an adult with an advanced solid tumor such as melanoma, head and neck, liver or kidney cancer. Both conserved end residues are part of each CDR3. Each record gives: D gene, V gene, clone size, J gene, CDR3 DNA, CDR3 protein. The D gene is left open where the match is weak. Not every row has a clone size; where given, it reads once, few, many or a size class.

d_gene: NA; v_gene: TRBV5-1; abundance: NA; j_gene: TRBJ2-1; CDR3nt: TGCGCCAGCAGCTCCGGCCCCTCCGCCGATGAGCAGTTCTTC; CDR3aa: CASSSGPSADEQFF
d_gene: TRBD1; v_gene: TRBV7-8; abundance: NA; j_gene: TRBJ1-1; CDR3nt: TGTGCCAGCAGCATCCTAGACAGGGGGCGTAGGAACACTGAAGCTTTCTTT; CDR3aa: CASSILDRGRRNTEAFF
d_gene: NA; v_gene: TRBV19; abundance: NA; j_gene: TRBJ2-1; CDR3nt: TGTGCCAGTAGGGACAGCTACAATGAGCAGTTCTTC; CDR3aa: CASRDSYNEQFF
d_gene: NA; v_gene: TRBV7-9; abundance: NA; j_gene: TRBJ2-3; CDR3nt: TGTGCCAGCAGTTCTAGCCAGGGAGATACGCAGTATTTT; CDR3aa: CASSSSQGDTQYF
d_gene: NA; v_gene: TRBV5-8; abundance: NA; j_gene: TRBJ1-4; CDR3nt: TGTGCCAGCAGCCCAGGACGGCGTAATGAAAAACTGTTTTTT; CDR3aa: CASSPGRRNEKLFF
d_gene: NA; v_gene: TRBV2; abundance: NA; j_gene: TRBJ1-2; CDR3nt: TGTGCCAGCAGTGAAGCTTTACAGAGGTTGGGTGGCTACACCTTC; CDR3aa: CASSEALQRLGGYTF
d_gene: TRBD1; v_gene: TRBV19; abundance: NA; j_gene: TRBJ2-7; CDR3nt: TGTGCCAGTACCGGGACAGGGGGCCTCGAGCAGTACTTC; CDR3aa: CASTGTGGLEQYF
d_gene: TRBD2; v_gene: TRBV6-6; abundance: NA; j_gene: TRBJ2-7; CDR3nt: TGTGCCAGCAGTTACTCGTGGCGGGGGGTCTCCGAGCAGTACTTC; CDR3aa: CASSYSWRGVSEQYF
d_gene: TRBD1; v_gene: TRBV18; abundance: once; j_gene: TRBJ2-7; CDR3nt: TGTGCCAGCTCGCGGGACAGGAACGAGCAGTACTTC; CDR3aa: CASSRDRNEQYF
d_gene: NA; v_gene: TRBV7-3; abundance: NA; j_gene: TRBJ1-6; CDR3nt: TGTGCCAGCAGCTCAACGGACTCCTATAATTCACCCCTCCACTTT; CDR3aa: CASSSTDSYNSPLHF